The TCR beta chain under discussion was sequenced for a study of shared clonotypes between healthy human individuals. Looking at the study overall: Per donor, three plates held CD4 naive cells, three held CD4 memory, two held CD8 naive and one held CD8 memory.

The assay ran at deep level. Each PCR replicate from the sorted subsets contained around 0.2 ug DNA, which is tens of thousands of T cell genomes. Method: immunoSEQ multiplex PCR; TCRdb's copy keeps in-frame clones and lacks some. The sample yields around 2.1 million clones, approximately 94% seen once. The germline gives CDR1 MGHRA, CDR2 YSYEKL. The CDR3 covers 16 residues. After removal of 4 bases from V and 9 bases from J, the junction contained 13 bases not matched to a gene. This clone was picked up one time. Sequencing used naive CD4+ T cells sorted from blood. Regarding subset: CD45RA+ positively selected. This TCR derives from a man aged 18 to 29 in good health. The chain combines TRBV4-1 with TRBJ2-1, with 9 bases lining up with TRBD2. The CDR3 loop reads CASSPRLAGAQVEQFF. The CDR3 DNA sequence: TGCGCCAGCAGCCCCCGGTTAGCGGGGGCGCAGGTTGAGCAGTTCTTC.